This T cell receptor (beta chain) was identified during a study of identical twins. Study observations and caveats: The same donors were not followed; conclusions instead depended on cross-sectional statistical analysis. Fewer insertions marked abundant cord blood beta clonotypes; young adult naive trended weakly, memory not at all.

The CDR3 length is 17 residues. CDR1 KGHDR and CDR2 SFDVKD come from the germline V gene. The germline V and J ends were trimmed by 4 bases and 4 bases, with 19 bases remaining between them. cDNA molecules carried unique molecular identifiers, and template switching added a universal primer site. TCRdb re-called the 5' RACE reads through MiXCR, storing one row per CDR3 protein. The repertoire consists of about 890,000 distinct CDR3 sequences, with 9% to 15% occurring once and the leading ten covering 1.5% to 2%. This clonotype was seen only a few times. Antigen specificity is unknown. The data were also submitted as part of a second study, on yellow fever vaccine responses in identical twins. In that study: Twins' vaccine T cell responses were reported to seem partly convergent and partly personalized.

Sequenced sample: PBMCs. The V and J genes are TRBV24-1 and TRBJ2-1; D could derive from TRBD1 or TRBD2 (5 bases each). This receptor was taken from a woman aged 18-29 years in good health. The CDR3 DNA reads TGTGCCACCAGTGACCCTGGGACGGAGGACCGTTACAATGAGCAGTTCTTC. This encodes CATSDPGTEDRYNEQFF.